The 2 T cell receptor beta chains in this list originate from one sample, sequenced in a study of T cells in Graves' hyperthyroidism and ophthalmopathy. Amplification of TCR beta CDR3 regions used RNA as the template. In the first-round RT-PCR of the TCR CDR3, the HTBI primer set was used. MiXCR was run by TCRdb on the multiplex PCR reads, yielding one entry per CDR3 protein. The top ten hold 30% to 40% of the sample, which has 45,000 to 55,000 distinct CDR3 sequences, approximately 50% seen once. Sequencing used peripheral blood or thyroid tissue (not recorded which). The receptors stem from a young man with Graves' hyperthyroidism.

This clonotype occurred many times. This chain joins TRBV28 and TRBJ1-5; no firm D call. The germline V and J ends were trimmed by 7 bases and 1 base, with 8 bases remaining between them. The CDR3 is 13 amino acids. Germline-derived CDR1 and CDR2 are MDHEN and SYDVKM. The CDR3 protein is CASKDVSNQPQHF. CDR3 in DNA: TGTGCCAGCAAGGACGTAAGCAATCAGCCCCAGCATTTT.

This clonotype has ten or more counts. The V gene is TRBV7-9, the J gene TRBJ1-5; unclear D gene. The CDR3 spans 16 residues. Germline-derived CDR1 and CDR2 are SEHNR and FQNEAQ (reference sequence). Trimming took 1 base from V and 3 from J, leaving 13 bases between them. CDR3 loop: CASSLGVGGINQPQHF. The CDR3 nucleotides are TGTGCCAGCAGCTTAGGGGTAGGTGGGATCAATCAGCCCCAGCATTTT.